The clone carrying this TCR beta chain was picked up a small number of times. This entry is derived from a study of blood T cell repertoires in COVID-19. The CDR3 length is 15 residues. V was trimmed by 6 bases and J by 2 bases, leaving 17 bases between them. CDR1 is SNHLY, CDR2 FYNNEI, per germline. Repertoires were generated with immunoSEQ multiplex PCR, while TCRdb's copy carries only in-frame clones and drops some. The sample lists some 180,000 clones; around 86% were seen once. The sequencing input was PBMCs or T cells enriched from blood (not recorded which). The V and J genes are TRBV2 and TRBJ2-7; D possibly corresponds to TRBD1 (5 bases). This TCR came from a woman aged 40 to 50 in a cohort exposed to, infected with or recovered from COVID-19 (not recorded which). The CDR3 sequence: CASRVTGGVTYEQYF. The CDR3 DNA follows: TGTGCCAGCAGGGTTACAGGTGGGGTTACCTACGAGCAGTACTTC.